One and the same sample provided the 11 T cell receptor beta chains below, sequenced in a study of blood T cells in healthy people across ages. A second PCR, run for about 7 to 11 cycles, used a sample-barcoded 5' primer plus a J-beta primer mix. TCRdb called the 5' RACE reads again in MiXCR, with one record for every CDR3 protein. The table has about 1.4 million distinct CDR3 sequences, roughly 60% seen once; the top ten hold 6.5% to 8.5%. Material for sequencing was blood. The receptors stem from a man younger than 35 in good health.

There are a few counts of this clonotype. CDR3 DNA sequence: TGCAGTGCTAGAGATCCAGCGGGGTTCTACGAGCAGTACTTC. Its protein is CSARDPAGFYEQYF. The chain couples TRBV20-1 to TRBJ2-7, with 7 positions matching TRBD2. CDR3 length: 14 amino acids. Germline V lookup: CDR1 DFQATT, CDR2 SNEGSKA (reference sequence). Trimming cost V 0 bases and J 3 bases; bases outside gene matches: 5.

J is TRBJ2-7 and V is TRBV11-2; D assignment may be TRBD1 or TRBD2 (5 bases each). The germline CDR1 and CDR2 sequences are SGHAT and FQNNGV. The V end lost 3 bases, the J end lost 3 bases, and 12 bases lay between the germline ends. The CDR3 totals 14 residues. This CDR3 reads CASSFEGPDYEQYF. The CDR3 region has the DNA TGTGCCAGCAGCTTCGAGGGGCCGGACTACGAGCAGTACTTC.

The chain couples TRBV2 to TRBJ2-1; D is possibly TRBD2 (5 bases). V shed 6 bases and J shed 0 bases, with 12 bases lying between them. The CDR3 loop spans 15 amino acids. Germline CDR1 is SNHLY and CDR2 is FYNNEI. CDR3 in DNA: TGTGCCAGCAGGCCACTAGATAGCTCCTACAATGAGCAGTTCTTC. Residues: CASRPLDSSYNEQFF.

This clonotype was recorded many times. The chain carries TRBV7-9 and TRBJ2-5; 13 nucleotides align to TRBD2. Germline CDR1 reads SEHNR; CDR2 reads FQNEAQ (reference sequence). The CDR3 has 14 amino acids. V lost 6 bases, J lost 5 bases, and 3 bases stayed unmatched. Here the CDR3 reads CASSPGLAGETQYF. The CDR3 DNA reads TGTGCCAGCAGTCCGGGACTAGCGGGGGAGACCCAGTACTTC. Based on the CDR3 plus reference TRBV7-9 and TRBJ2-5, the full variable domain is DTGVSQNPRHKITKRGQNVTFRCDPISEHNRLYWYRQTLGQGPEFLTYFQNEAQLEKSRLLSDRFSAERPKGSFSTLEIQRTEQGDSAMYLCASSPGLAGETQYFGPGTRLLVL.

This clonotype was counted between two and nine times. This rearrangement joins TRBV12-3 or TRBV12-4 to TRBJ1-2; the D gene is possibly TRBD1 (5 bases). The CDR3 contains 13 residues. V gave up 3 bases and J gave up 8 bases, with 13 bases separating them. The CDR3 protein is CASSFGTRGGYTF. CDR3 coding DNA: TGTGCCAGCAGTTTTGGGACCCGAGGGGGCTACACCTTC.

The chain uses TRBV10-1 and TRBJ2-5; a possible D gene is TRBD1 (6 bases). This CDR3 contains 14 residues. CDR1 is WNHNN, CDR2 SYGVQD, per germline (reference sequence). The V end was cut by 4 bases, the J end by 11 bases, with 20 bases between. The CDR3: CASSASANSGEQYF. CDR3 nucleotides: TGCGCCAGCAGTGCTTCAGCCAACTCAGGGGAGCAGTACTTC.

V is TRBV25-1 and J is TRBJ2-5; 11 bases agree with TRBD2. This CDR3 is 16 amino acids long. With 3 bases clipped from V and 2 bases from J, the junction kept 5 bases outside the gene matches. Germline CDR1 and CDR2: MGHDK and SYGVNS. The DNA of the CDR3 is TGTGCCAGCAGTGACTTAGCGGGAGGGACGCAAGAGACCCAGTACTTC. The encoded protein is CASSDLAGGTQETQYF.

This chain connects TRBV4-3 to TRBJ2-5; the D gene is possibly TRBD1 (6 bases). V was clipped by 0 bases and J by 11 bases, with 25 bases between them. The CDR3 has 17 amino acids. Germline assignment: CDR1 LGHNA and CDR2 YSLEER. The CDR3 DNA is TGCGCCAGCAGCCAAGATCTGGTAGGGGGTGTCTACAATGAGCAGTACTTC. Translating gives CASSQDLVGGVYNEQYF.

The V call is TRBV12-3 or TRBV12-4, the J call TRBJ2-7, with a possible D match to TRBD1 (5 bases). The CDR3 runs to 16 residues. The germline V and J ends were trimmed by 2 bases and 3 bases, with 17 bases remaining between them. The CDR3 reads CASSLTDSNHFYEQYF. CDR3 sequence (DNA): TGTGCCAGCAGTTTAACCGACAGCAACCACTTCTACGAGCAGTACTTC.

In its sample, this clonotype was seen a few times. The V gene is TRBV20-1, the J gene TRBJ2-5; the D gene could be TRBD1 or TRBD2 (5 bases each). Germline-derived CDR1 and CDR2 are DFQATT and SNEGSKA (reference sequence). CDR3 length equals 13 residues. V was cut by 3 bases and J by 7 bases, with 15 bases left in between. For the CDR3, the DNA is TGCAGTGCTAGGACCGGTGGGGCGGGGACCCAGTACTTC. Translation gives CSARTGGAGTQYF.

V gene TRBV4-3 combines with J gene TRBJ2-4, with 9 bases lining up with TRBD1. V was clipped by 3 bases and J by 7 bases; unmatched bases: 16. The CDR3 spans 18 residues. Per the germline V gene, CDR1 is LGHNA and CDR2 is YSLEER. The CDR3 region has the DNA TGCGCCAGCAGCCAGACTTTCTATCCCGGGACAGGGCTGAACATTCAGTACTTC. The encoded protein is CASSQTFYPGTGLNIQYF.